A selection of T cell receptor beta chains follows, all from one sample in a study of cytomegalovirus exposure and HLA in healthy donors. The repertoire was sequenced with immunoSEQ multiplex PCR; TCRdb's copy has only in-frame clones and lacks some. Here the sample spans over 150,000 clones, 75% to 90% being singletons. The material sequenced was PBMCs. These TCRs come from a man aged 25-45 years in good health and CMV-seronegative. The CDR3 runs from the conserved cysteine through the conserved F or W. The D gene is left open where the match is weak. Clone size appears in some rows only: once, few, many, or a class for an expanded clone.

>NA|TRBV13|TRBJ1-4|NA
TGTGCCAGCAGCTCCCCGGATGAAAAACTGTTTTTT
CASSSPDEKLFF
>NA|TRBV4-3|TRBJ1-2|NA
TGCGCCAGCAGGGGGTCAGGGGTCCCAAGTGATGGCTACACCTTC
CASRGSGVPSDGYTF
>NA|TRBV5-1|TRBJ1-1|NA
TGCGCCAGCAGCTTAGGAGGGGCAGAGACTGAAGCTTTCTTT
CASSLGGAETEAFF
>NA|TRBV29-1|TRBJ1-4|TRBD1
TGCAGCGTTGGGCCGGGACAGGGAGGGGTGGGTGAAAAACTGTTTTTT
CSVGPGQGGVGEKLFF
>NA|TRBV4-2|TRBJ2-2|NA
TGTGCCAGCAGCCAGAGGGACTTCACCGGGGAGCTGTTTTTT
CASSQRDFTGELFF
>NA|TRBV10-3|TRBJ2-6|NA
TGTGCCATCAGCCTCAGGGTGGAAGGGGCCAACGTCCTGACTTTC
CAISLRVEGANVLTF
>NA|TRBV5-4|TRBJ2-3|TRBD2
TGTGCCAGCAGAAAAGCGGGGGGGCCGTACGCAGATACGCAGTATTTT
CASRKAGGPYADTQYF
>once|TRBV18|TRBJ2-1|NA
TGTGCCAGCTCACCACCGGCAGGGGTCTTGAATGAGCAGTTCTTC
CASSPPAGVLNEQFF
>NA|TRBV28|TRBJ1-2|TRBD1
TGTGCCAGCAGACTAGGGACAGGGGGTGGCTACACCTTC
CASRLGTGGGYTF
>NA|TRBV19|TRBJ1-1|NA
TGTGCCACAGGGCTGGGGATGAACACTGAAGCTTTCTTT
CATGLGMNTEAFF
>once|TRBV11-2|TRBJ2-3|NA
TGTGCCAGCGGGTCGGGTGATACGCAGTATTTT
CASGSGDTQYF
>NA|TRBV30|TRBJ2-7|NA
TGTGCCTGGAATGAACAGGCCCACTACGAGCAGTACTTC
CAWNEQAHYEQYF
>NA|TRBV19|TRBJ2-7|TRBD1
TGTGCCAGTAGCCCGGGACAGTTAACCTACGAGCAGTACTTC
CASSPGQLTYEQYF
>few|TRBV13|TRBJ2-6|TRBD2
TGTGCCAGCAGCTCTAGGGAGGGTGTTGCCAACGTCCTGACTTTC
CASSSREGVANVLTF
>NA|TRBV15|TRBJ2-7|NA
TGTGCCACCAGCAGAGGCTTGGCCTCCTACGAGCAGTACTTC
CATSRGLASYEQYF
>few|TRBV14|TRBJ1-6|NA
TGTGCCAGCAGCCCGCAGTCCCTTAATTCACCCCTCCACTTT
CASSPQSLNSPLHF
>NA|TRBV2|TRBJ1-5|NA
TGTGCCAGCACAGGGGACCCCAATCAGCCCCAGCATTTT
CASTGDPNQPQHF
>NA|TRBV7-9|TRBJ2-7|NA
TGTGCCAGCAGCGCCCGCCTGACAGGCCTACCTTCCTACGAGCAGTACTTC
CASSARLTGLPSYEQYF
>NA|TRBV27|TRBJ1-4|TRBD1
TGTGCCAGCAGTTTATTGGACAGGGGTAATGAAAAACTGTTTTTT
CASSLLDRGNEKLFF
>NA|TRBV7-8|TRBJ1-3|NA
TGTGCCAGCAGCTTAGCTGTACAGCAGACCTCTGGAAACACCATATATTTT
CASSLAVQQTSGNTIYF
>NA|TRBV11-2|TRBJ1-6|NA
TGTGCCAGCAGCCGAACAGGGTTTAGGAGCTCCTATAATTCACCCTTCCACTTT
CASSRTGFRSSYNSPFHF
>NA|TRBV28|TRBJ2-5|TRBD1
TGTGCCAGCAGCCACCCCGGGACAGCGCGGGCCCAGTACTTC
CASSHPGTARAQYF
>NA|TRBV13|TRBJ1-2|TRBD1
TGTGCCAGCAGCCGTTCCGGGACAGATCTCTATGGCTACACCTTC
CASSRSGTDLYGYTF
>NA|TRBV30|TRBJ1-2|NA
TGTGCCGAGGAAGCTAACTATGGCTACACCTTC
CAEEANYGYTF
>once|TRBV25-1|TRBJ2-1|TRBD2
TGTGCCAGCAGTCCCCTTGGGGCAGCGGGAAGTAGTGAGCAGTTCTTC
CASSPLGAAGSSEQFF
>NA|TRBV27|TRBJ1-1|NA
TGTGCCAGCAGTACAGGGTTCACTGAAGCTTTCTTT
CASSTGFTEAFF
>NA|TRBV5-4|TRBJ2-5|NA
TGTGCCAGCAGCTCCCTTTCGACAGGACTCCAAGAGACCCAGTACTTC
CASSSLSTGLQETQYF
>NA|TRBV9|TRBJ2-3|NA
TGTGCCAGCTCGGAGGGGTTAGTAGATACGCAGTATTTT
CASSEGLVDTQYF
>NA|TRBV18|TRBJ1-1|NA
TGTGCCAGCTCACGTACAAGCACTGAAGCTTTCTTT
CASSRTSTEAFF
>NA|TRBV27|TRBJ1-6|NA
TGTGCCAGCAGTTCCCGGGGTTATAATTCACCCCTCCACTTT
CASSSRGYNSPLHF
>NA|TRBV15|TRBJ1-3|NA
TGTGCCACCAGCAGAGATATTCTCTCTGGAAACACCATATATTTT
CATSRDILSGNTIYF
>NA|TRBV5-1|TRBJ2-7|NA
TGCGCCAGCAGCTTGGGAGGGATGGACGACGAGCAGTACTTC
CASSLGGMDDEQYF
>NA|TRBV7-6|TRBJ2-3|TRBD2
TGTGCCAGCAGCTTTAGCGGGAGGGGGCCAGATACGCAGTATTTT
CASSFSGRGPDTQYF
>few|TRBV18|TRBJ1-6|NA
TGTGCCAGCTCACCACCCCGGGCAGGGGCCCGAAATTCACCCCTCCACTTT
CASSPPRAGARNSPLHF
>NA|TRBV21-1|TRBJ1-6|NA
TGTGCCAGCAGCAAAGTAATGGGACAGGGGGACTCACCCCTCCACTTT
CASSKVMGQGDSPLHF
>NA|TRBV2|TRBJ1-5|NA
TGTGCCAGCAGGTCGGGGTGGTTTAGCAATCAGCCCCAGCATTTT
CASRSGWFSNQPQHF
>few|TRBV15|TRBJ2-5|NA
TGTGCCACCAGCAGAGGGACCACCCCCGAGGGAGAGACCCAGTACTTC
CATSRGTTPEGETQYF
>NA|TRBV5-1|TRBJ2-3|NA
TGCGCCAGCAGCTTAATCGATTCTAAAGTAGATACGCAGTATTTT
CASSLIDSKVDTQYF
>NA|TRBV6-1|TRBJ2-7|NA
TGTGCCAGCACCATACAGGGTGCCTACGAGCAGTACTTC
CASTIQGAYEQYF